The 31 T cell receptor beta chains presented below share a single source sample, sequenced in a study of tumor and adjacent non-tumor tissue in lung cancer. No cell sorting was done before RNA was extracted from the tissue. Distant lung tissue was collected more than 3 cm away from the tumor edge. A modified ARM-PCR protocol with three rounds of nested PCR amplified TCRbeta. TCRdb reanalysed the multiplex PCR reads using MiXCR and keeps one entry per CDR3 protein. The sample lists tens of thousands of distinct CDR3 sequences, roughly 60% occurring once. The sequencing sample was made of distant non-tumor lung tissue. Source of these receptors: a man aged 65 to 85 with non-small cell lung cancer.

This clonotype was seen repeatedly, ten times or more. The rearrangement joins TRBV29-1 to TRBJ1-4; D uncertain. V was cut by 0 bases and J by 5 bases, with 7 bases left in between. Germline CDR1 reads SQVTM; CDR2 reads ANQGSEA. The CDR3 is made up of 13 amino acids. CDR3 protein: CSVEDGVNEKLFF. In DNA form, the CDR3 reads TGCAGCGTTGAAGACGGAGTCAATGAAAAACTGTTTTTT.

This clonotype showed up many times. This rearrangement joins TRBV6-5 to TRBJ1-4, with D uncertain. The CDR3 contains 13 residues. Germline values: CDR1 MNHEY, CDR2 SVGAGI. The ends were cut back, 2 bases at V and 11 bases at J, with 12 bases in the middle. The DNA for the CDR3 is TGTGCCAGCAGTTACCACCTGACCCGGAAACTGTTTTTT. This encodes CASSYHLTRKLFF.

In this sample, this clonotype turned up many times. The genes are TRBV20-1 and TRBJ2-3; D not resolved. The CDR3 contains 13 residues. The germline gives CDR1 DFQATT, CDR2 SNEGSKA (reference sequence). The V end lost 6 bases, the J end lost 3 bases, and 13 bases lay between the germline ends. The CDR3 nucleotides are TGCAGTGCAATATCTATGTTGACAGATACGCAGTATTTT. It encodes CSAISMLTDTQYF.

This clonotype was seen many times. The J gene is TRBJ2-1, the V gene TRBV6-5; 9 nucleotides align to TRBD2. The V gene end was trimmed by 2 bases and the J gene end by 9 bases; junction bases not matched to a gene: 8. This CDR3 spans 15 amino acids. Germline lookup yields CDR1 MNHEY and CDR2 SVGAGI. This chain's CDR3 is CASSYHPSGMGEQFF. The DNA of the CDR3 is TGTGCCAGCAGTTACCATCCTAGCGGGATGGGTGAGCAGTTCTTC.

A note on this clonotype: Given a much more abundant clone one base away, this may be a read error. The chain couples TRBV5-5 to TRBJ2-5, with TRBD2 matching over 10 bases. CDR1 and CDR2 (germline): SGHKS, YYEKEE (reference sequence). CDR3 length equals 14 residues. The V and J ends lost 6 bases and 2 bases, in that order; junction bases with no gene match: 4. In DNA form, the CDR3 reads TGTGCCAGCAACTCGGGACTAGCGCAAGAGACCCAGTACTTC. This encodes CASNSGLAQETQYF.

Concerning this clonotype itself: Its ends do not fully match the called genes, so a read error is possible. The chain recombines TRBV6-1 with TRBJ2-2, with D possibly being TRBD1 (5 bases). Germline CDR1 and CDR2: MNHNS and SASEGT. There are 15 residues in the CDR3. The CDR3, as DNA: TGTGCCAGCGGTGAACGGCCAGGGCTCACCGGGGAGCTGTTTTTT. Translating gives CASGERPGLTGELFF.

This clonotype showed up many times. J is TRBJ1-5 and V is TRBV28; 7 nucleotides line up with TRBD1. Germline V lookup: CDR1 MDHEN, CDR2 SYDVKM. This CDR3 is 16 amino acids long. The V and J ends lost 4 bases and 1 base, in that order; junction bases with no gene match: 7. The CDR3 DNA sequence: TGTGCCAGCAGTTCCCGACAGGGAGGGAGCAATCAGCCCCAGCATTTT. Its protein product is CASSSRQGGSNQPQHF.

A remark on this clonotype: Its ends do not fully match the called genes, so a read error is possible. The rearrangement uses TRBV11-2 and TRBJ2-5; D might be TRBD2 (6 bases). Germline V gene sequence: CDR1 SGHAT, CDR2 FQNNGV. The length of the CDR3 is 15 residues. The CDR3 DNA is TGTGCCAGCAGCTTAGACGGGGGACGGGCGGAGACCCAGAACTTC. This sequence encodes CASSLDGGRAETQNF.

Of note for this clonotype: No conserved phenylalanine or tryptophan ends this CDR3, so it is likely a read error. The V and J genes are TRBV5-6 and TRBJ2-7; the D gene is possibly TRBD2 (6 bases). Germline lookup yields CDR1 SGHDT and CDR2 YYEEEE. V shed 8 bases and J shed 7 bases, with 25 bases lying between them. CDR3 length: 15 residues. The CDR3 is CARSPGTKRLGEQYL. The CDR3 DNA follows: TGTGCCAGGAGCCCGGGGACGAAGAGACTAGGGGAGCAGTACCTC.

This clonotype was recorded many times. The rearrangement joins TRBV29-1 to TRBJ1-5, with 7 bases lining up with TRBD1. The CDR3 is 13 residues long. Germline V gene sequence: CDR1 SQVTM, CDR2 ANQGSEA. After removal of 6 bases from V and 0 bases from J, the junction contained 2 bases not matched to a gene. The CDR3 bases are TGCAGCGTGGGACAGTATAGCAATCAGCCCCAGCATTTT. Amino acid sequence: CSVGQYSNQPQHF. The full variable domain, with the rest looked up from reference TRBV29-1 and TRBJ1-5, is SAVISQKPSRDICQRGTSLTIQCQVDSQVTMMFWYRQQPGQSLTLIATANQGSEATYESGFVIDKFPISRPNLTFSTLTVSNMSPEDSSIYLCSVGQYSNQPQHFGDGTRLSIL.

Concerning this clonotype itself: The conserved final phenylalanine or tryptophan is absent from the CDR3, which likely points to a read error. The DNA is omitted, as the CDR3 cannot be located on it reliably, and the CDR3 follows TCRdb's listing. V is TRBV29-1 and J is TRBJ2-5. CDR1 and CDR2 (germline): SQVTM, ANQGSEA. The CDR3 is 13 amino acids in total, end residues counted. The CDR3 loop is CSVEAGVEETQYL.

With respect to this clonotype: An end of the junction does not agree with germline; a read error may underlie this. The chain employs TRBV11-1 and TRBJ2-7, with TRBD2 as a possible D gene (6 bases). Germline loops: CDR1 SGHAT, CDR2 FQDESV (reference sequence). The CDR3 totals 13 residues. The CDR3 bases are TGTGCCAGCAGTCGAAGGAGGCGGGACGAGCAGTATTTC. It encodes CASSRRRRDEQYF.

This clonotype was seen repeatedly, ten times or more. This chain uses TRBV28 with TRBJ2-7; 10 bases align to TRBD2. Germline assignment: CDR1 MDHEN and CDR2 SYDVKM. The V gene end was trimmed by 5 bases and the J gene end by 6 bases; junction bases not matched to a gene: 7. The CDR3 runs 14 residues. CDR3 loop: CASSVSGGAREQYF. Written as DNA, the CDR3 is TGTGCCAGCAGTGTGAGCGGGGGGGCTCGCGAGCAGTACTTC.

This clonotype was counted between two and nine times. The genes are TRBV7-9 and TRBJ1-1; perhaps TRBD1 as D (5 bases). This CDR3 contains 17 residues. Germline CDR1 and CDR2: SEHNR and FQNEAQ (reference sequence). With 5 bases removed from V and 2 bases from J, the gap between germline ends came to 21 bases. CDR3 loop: CASSLVKVRGDNTEAFF. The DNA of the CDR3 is TGTGCCAGCAGCCTAGTTAAAGTACGGGGGGACAACACTGAAGCTTTCTTT.

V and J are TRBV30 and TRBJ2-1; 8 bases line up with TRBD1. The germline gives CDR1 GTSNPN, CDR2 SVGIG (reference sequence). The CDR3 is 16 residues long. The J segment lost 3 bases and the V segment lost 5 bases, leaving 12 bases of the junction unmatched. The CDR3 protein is CAWGPPGTGVYNEQFF. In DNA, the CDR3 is TGTGCCTGGGGGCCGCCGGGGACAGGAGTCTACAATGAGCAGTTCTTC.

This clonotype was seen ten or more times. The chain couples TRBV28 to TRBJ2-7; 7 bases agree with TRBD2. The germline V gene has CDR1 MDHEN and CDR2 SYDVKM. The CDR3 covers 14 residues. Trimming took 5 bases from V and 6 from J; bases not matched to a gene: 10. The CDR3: CASSQRGASLEQYF. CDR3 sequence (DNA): TGTGCCAGCAGTCAGCGGGGCGCGTCCCTCGAGCAGTACTTC.

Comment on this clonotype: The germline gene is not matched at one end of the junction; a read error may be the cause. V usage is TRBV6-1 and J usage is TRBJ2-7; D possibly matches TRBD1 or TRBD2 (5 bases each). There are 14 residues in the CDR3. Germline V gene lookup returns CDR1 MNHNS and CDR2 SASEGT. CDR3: CASSEVKGPYAQYF. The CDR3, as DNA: TGTGCCAGCAGTGAAGTGAAGGGACCCTACGCGCAGTATTTC.

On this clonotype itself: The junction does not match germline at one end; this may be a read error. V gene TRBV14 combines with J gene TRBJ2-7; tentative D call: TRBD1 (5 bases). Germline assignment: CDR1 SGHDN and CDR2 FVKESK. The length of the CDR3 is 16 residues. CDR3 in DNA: TGTACCAGCAGCCGACCGGGTAGGGGAACATCCTACGAGCAGTACTTC. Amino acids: CTSSRPGRGTSYEQYF.

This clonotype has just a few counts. In nucleotides, the CDR3 is TGCAGCATTCCAAAAAGAAGGGAGGGTACTGAAGCTTTCTTT. It yields the protein CSIPKRREGTEAFF. The genes are TRBV29-1 and TRBJ1-1; D remains unclear. CDR1 is SQVTM, CDR2 ANQGSEA, per germline. The CDR3 covers 14 residues. V was pared by 8 bases and J by 5 bases, with 21 bases between. Supplemented by reference TRBV29-1 and TRBJ1-1, the full variable domain reads SAVISQKPSRDICQRGTSLTIQCQVDSQVTMMFWYRQQPGQSLTLIATANQGSEATYESGFVIDKFPISRPNLTFSTLTVSNMSPEDSSIYLCSIPKRREGTEAFFGQGTRLTVV.

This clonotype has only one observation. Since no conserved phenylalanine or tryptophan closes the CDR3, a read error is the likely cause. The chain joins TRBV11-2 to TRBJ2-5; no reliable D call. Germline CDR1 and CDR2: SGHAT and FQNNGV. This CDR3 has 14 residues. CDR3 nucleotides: TGTGCCAGCAGCTCCTGGAAGGGCCAAGAGTCCCAGTACTTG. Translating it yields CASSSWKGQESQYL.

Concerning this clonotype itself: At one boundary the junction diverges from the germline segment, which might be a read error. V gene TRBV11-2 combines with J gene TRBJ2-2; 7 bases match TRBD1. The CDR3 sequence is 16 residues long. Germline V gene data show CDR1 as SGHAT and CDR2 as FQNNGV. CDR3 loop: CASSLQGTLPAGELFF. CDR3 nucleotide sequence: TGTGCAAGCAGCCTACAGGGGACGTTGCCCGCCGGGGAGCTGTTTTTT.

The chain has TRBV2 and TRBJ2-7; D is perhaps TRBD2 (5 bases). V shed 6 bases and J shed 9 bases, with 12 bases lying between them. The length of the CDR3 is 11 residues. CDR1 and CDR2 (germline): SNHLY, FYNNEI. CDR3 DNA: TGTGCCAGCAGGTGGGAGCGGAGGCAGTACTTC. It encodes CASRWERRQYF.

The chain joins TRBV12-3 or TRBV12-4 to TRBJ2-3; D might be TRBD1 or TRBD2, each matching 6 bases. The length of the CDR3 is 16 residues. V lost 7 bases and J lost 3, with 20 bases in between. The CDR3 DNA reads TGTGCCAGCACCACGAGGAGGGGGGTAAGTACAGATACGCAGTATTTT. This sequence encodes CASTTRRGVSTDTQYF.

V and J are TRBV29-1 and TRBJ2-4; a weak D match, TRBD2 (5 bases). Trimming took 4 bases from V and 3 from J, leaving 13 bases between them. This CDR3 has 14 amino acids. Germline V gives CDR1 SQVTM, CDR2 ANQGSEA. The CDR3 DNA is TGCAGCGTTGCGTATCGGGGTTACAAAAACATTCAGTACTTC. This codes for CSVAYRGYKNIQYF. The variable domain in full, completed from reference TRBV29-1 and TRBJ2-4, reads SAVISQKPSRDICQRGTSLTIQCQVDSQVTMMFWYRQQPGQSLTLIATANQGSEATYESGFVIDKFPISRPNLTFSTLTVSNMSPEDSSIYLCSVAYRGYKNIQYFGAGTRLSVL.

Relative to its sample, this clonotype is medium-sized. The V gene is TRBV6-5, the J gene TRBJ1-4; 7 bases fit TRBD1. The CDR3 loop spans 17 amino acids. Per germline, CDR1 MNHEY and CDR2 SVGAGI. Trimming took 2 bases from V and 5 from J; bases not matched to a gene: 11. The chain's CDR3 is CASSYGAADRSNEKLFF. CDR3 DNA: TGTGCCAGCAGTTACGGTGCTGCGGACAGGAGCAATGAAAAACTGTTTTTT.

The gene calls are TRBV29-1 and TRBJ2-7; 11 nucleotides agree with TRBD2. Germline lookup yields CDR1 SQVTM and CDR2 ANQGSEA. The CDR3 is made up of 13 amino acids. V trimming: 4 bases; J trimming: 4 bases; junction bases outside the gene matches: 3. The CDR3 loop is CSVVVAGGYEQYF. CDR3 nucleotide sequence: TGCAGCGTTGTAGTAGCGGGAGGGTACGAGCAGTACTTC.

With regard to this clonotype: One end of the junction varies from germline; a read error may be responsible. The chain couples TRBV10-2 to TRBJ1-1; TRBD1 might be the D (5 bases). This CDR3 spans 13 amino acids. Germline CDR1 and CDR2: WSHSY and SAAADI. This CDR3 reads CASRVDGGTEAFF. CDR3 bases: TGTGCCAGCAGGGTAGACGGGGGGACTGAAGCTTTCTTT.

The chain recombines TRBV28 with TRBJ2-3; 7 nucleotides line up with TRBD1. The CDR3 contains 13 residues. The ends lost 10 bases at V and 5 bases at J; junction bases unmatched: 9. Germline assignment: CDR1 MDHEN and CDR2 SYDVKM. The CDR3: CATGAGGIDTQYF. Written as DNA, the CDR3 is TGTGCCACCGGGGCAGGGGGTATAGATACGCAGTATTTT. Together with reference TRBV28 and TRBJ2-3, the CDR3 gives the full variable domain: DVKVTQSSRYLVKRTGEKVFLECVQDMDHENMFWYRQDPGLGLRLIYFSYDVKMKEKGDIPEGYSVSREKKERFSLILESASTNQTSMYLCATGAGGIDTQYFGPGTRLTVL.

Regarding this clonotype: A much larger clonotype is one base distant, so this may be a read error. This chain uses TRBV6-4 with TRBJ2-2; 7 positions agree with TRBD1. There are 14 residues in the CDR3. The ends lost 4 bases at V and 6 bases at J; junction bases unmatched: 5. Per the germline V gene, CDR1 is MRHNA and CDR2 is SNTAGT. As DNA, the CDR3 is TGTGCCAGCAGTGTGGTAGGGGGCCCCGGGGAGCTGTTTTTT. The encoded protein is CASSVVGGPGELFF.

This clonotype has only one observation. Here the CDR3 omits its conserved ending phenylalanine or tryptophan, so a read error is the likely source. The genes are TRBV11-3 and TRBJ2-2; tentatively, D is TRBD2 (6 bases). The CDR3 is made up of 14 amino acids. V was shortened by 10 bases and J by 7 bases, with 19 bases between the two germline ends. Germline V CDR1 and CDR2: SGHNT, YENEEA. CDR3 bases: TGTGCCAACACCGGGGGTTCTAGTGACGGGGAGCTGTTTTCT. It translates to CANTGGSSDGELFS.

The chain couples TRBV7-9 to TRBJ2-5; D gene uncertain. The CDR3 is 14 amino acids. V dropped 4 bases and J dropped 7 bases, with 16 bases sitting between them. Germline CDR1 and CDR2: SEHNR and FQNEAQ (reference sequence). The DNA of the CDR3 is TGTGCCAGCAGCTCCCCGTCCGTTATAGGGACCCAGTACTTC. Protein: CASSSPSVIGTQYF.